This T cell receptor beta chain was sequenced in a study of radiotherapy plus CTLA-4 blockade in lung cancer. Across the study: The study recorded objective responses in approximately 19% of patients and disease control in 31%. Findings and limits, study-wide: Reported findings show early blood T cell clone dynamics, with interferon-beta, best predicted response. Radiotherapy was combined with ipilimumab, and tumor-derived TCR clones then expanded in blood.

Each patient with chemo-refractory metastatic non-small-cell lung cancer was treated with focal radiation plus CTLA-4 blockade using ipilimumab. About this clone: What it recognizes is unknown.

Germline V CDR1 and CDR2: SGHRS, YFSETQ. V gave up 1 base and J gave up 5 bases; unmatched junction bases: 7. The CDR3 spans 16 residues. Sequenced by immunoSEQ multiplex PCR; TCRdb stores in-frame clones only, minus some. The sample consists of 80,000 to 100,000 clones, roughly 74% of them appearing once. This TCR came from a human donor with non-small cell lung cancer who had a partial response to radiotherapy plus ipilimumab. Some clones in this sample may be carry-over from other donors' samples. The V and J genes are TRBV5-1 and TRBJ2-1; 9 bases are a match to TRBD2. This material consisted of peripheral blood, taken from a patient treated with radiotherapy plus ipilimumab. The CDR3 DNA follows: TGCGCCAGCAGCTTGTTCGCGGCTAGCGGGAACAATGAGCAGTTCTTC. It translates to CASSLFAASGNNEQFF.